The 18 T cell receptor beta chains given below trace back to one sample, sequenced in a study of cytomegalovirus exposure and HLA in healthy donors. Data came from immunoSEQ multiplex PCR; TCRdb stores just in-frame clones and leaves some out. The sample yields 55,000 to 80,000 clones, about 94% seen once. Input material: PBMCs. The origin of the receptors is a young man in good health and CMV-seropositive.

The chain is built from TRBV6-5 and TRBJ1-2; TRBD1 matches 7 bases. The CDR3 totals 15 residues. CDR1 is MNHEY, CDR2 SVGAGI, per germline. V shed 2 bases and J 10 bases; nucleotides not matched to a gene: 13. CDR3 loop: CASSYVGDRVGTYTF. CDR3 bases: TGTGCCAGCAGTTACGTTGGAGACAGGGTGGGAACCTACACCTTC.

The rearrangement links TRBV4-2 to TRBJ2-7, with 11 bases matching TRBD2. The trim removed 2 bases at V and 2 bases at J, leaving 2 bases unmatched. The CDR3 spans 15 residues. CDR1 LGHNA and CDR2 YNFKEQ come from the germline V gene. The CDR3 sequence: CASSQSLAGAYEQYF. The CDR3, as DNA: TGTGCCAGCAGCCAATCACTAGCGGGGGCCTACGAGCAGTACTTC.

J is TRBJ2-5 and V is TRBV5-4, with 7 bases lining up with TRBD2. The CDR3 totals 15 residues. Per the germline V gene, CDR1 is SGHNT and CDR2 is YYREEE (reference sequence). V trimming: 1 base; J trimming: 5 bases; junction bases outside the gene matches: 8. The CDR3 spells CASSLSAGEVETQYF. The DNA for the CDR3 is TGTGCCAGCAGCTTGTCTGCGGGAGAAGTGGAGACCCAGTACTTC.

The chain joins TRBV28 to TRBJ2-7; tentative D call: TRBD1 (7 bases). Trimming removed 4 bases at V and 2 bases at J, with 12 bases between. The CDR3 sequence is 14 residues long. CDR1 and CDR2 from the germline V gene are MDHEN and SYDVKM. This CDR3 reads CASSSGGLTYEQYF. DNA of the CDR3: TGTGCCAGCAGTTCAGGGGGGTTGACCTACGAGCAGTACTTC. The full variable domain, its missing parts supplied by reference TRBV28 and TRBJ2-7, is DVKVTQSSRYLVKRTGEKVFLECVQDMDHENMFWYRQDPGLGLRLIYFSYDVKMKEKGDIPEGYSVSREKKERFSLILESASTNQTSMYLCASSSGGLTYEQYFGPGTRLTVT.

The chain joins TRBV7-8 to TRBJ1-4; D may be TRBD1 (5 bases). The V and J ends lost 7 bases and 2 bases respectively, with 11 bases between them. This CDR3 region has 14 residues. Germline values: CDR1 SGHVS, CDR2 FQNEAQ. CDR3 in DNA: TGTGCCAGCACCCCGGGGGAGACTAATGAAAAACTGTTTTTT. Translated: CASTPGETNEKLFF.

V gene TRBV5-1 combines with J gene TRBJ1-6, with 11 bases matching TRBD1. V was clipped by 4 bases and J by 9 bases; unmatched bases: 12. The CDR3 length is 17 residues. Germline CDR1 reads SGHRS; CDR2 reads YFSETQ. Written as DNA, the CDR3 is TGCGCCAGCAGCGATAAAATTGGACAGGGGGCATCTTCACCCCTCCACTTT. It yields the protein CASSDKIGQGASSPLHF.

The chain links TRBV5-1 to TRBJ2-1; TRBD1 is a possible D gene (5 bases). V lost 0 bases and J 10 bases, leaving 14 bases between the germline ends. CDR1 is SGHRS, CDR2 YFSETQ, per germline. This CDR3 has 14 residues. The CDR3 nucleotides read TGCGCCAGCAGCTTGGAAGGGGAAATAAACGAGCAGTTCTTC. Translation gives CASSLEGEINEQFF.

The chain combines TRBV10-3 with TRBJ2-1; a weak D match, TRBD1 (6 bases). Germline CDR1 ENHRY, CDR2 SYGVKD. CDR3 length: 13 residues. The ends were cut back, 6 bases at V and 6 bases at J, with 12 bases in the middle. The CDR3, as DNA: TGTGCCATCAGGGTTACAGGGAGCAATGAGCAGTTCTTC. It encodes CAIRVTGSNEQFF.

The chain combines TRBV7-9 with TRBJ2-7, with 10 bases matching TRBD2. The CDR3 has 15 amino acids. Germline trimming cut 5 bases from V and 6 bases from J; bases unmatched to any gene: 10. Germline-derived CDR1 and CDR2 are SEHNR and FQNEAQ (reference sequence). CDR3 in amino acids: CASSPSLGLAPEQYF. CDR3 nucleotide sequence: TGTGCCAGCAGCCCCTCCTTGGGACTAGCGCCCGAGCAGTACTTC.

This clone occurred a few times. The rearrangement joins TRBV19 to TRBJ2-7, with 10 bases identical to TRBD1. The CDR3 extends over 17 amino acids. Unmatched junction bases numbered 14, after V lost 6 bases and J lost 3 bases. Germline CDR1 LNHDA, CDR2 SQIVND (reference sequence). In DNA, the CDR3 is TGTGCCAGTAGCCCACTTCAACTCGGGACAGGGGTCTACGAGCAGTACTTC. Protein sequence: CASSPLQLGTGVYEQYF.

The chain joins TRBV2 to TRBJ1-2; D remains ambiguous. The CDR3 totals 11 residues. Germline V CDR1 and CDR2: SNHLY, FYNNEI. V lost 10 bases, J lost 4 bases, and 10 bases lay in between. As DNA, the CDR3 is TGTGCCATCGGAGCAGTCTATGGCTACACCTTC. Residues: CAIGAVYGYTF.

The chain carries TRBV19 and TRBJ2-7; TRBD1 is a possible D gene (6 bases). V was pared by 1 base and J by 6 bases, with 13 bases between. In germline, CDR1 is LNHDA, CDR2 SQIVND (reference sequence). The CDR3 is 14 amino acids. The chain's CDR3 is CASSIAGQGSEQYF. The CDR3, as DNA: TGTGCCAGTAGTATAGCTGGGCAGGGGTCCGAGCAGTACTTC.

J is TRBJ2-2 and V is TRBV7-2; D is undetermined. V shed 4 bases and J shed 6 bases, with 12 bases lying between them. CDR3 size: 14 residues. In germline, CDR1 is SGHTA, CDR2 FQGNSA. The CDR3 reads CASSSALAPGELFF. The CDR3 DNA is TGTGCCAGCAGCTCCGCCTTAGCCCCCGGGGAGCTGTTTTTT.

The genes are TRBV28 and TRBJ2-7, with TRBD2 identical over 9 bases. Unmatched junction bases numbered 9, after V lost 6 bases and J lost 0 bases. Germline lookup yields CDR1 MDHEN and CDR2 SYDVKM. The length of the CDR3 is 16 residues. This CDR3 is CASRKFRLADSYEQYF. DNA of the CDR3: TGTGCCAGCAGGAAGTTTCGACTAGCGGACTCCTACGAGCAGTACTTC.

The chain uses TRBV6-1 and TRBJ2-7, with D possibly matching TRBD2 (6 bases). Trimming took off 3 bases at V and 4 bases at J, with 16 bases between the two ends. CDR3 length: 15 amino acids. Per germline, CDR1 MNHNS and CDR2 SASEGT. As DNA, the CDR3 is TGTGCCAGCAGTGAGGAGGGTCGGATGAAGTACGAGCAGTACTTC. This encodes CASSEEGRMKYEQYF.

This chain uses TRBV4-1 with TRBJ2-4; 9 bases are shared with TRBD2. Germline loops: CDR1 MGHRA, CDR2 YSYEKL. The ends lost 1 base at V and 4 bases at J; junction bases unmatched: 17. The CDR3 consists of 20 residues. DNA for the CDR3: TGCGCCAGCAGCCAAGGACTTCTTAGGGGAGCGGGGGGCGGGAAAAACATTCAGTACTTC. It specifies CASSQGLLRGAGGGKNIQYF.

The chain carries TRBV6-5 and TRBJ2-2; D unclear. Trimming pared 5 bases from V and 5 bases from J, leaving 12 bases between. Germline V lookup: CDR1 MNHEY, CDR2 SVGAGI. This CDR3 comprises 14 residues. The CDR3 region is CASSQLPRTGELFF. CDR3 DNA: TGTGCCAGCAGTCAACTGCCCCGAACCGGGGAGCTGTTTTTT.

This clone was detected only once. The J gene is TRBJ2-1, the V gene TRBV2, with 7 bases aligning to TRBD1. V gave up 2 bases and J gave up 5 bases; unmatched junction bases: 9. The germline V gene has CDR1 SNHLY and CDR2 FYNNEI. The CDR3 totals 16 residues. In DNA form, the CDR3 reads TGTGCCAGCAGTGAAATGAGCAGGGGGTGGAACAATGAGCAGTTCTTC. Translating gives CASSEMSRGWNNEQFF.